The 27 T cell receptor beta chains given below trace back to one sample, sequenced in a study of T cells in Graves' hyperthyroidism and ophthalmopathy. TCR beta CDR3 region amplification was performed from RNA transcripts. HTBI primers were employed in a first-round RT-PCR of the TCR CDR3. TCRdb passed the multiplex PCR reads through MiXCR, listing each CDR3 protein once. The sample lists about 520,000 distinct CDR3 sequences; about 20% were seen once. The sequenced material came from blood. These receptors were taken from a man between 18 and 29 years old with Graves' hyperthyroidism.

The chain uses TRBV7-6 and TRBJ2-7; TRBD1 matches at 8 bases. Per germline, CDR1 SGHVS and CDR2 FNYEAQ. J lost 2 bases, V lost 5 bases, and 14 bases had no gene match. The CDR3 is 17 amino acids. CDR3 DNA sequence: TGTGCCAGCAGCCTTCGCCCCAGGGGGACAGGCACCTACGAGCAGTACTTC. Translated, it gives CASSLRPRGTGTYEQYF.

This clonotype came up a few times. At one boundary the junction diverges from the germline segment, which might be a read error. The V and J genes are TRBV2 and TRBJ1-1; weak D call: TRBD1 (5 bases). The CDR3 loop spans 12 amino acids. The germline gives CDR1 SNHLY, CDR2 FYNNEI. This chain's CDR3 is CASGEAEGSPFF. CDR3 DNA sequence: TGTGCCAGCGGTGAAGCGGAGGGGAGTCCTTTCTTT.

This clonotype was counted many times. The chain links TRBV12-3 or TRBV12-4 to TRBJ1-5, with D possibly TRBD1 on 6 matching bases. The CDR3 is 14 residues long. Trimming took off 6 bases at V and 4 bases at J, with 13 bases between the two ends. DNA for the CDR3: TGTGCCAGCAGCCCAGGACAGCCTAATCAGCCCCAGCATTTT. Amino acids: CASSPGQPNQPQHF.

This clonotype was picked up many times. The CDR3 nucleotides read TGCAGTGCAACGTCACCGGGACAGGGGAACTATGGCTACACCTTC. The encoded protein is CSATSPGQGNYGYTF. V gene TRBV20-1 combines with J gene TRBJ1-2, with 10 bases that match TRBD1. V shed 6 bases and J 2 bases; nucleotides not matched to a gene: 9. Germline lookup yields CDR1 DFQATT and CDR2 SNEGSKA (reference sequence). The CDR3 length is 15 residues.

Here the CDR3 DNA reads TGTGCCAGCAATCTAGGGACAGTTGGAAACACCATATATTTT. This sequence encodes CASNLGTVGNTIYF. V is TRBV12-3 or TRBV12-4 and J is TRBJ1-3; TRBD1 matches at 7 bases. This CDR3 is 14 amino acids long. Trimming at V came to 7 bases and at J to 3 bases, leaving 6 bases not matched to a gene.

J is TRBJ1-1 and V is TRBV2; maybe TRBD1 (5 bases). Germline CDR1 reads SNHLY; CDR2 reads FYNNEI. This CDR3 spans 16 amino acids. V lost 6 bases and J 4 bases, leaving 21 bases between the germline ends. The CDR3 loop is CASREDSGHLSTEAFF. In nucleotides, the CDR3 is TGTGCCAGCAGAGAGGACTCCGGACACTTAAGCACTGAAGCTTTCTTT. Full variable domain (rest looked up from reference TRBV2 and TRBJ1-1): EPEVTQTPSHQVTQMGQEVILRCVPISNHLYFYWYRQILGQKVEFLVSFYNNEISEKSEIFDDQFSVERPDGSNFTLKIRSTKLEDSAMYFCASREDSGHLSTEAFFGQGTRLTVV.

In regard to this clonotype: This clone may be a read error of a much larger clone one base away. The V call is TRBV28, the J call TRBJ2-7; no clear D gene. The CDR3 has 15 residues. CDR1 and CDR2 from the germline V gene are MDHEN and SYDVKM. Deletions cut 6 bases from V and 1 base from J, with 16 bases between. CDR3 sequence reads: CASSVGASPSYEQYV. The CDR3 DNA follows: TGTGCCAGCAGCGTCGGCGCCAGTCCTTCCTACGAGCAGTACGTC.

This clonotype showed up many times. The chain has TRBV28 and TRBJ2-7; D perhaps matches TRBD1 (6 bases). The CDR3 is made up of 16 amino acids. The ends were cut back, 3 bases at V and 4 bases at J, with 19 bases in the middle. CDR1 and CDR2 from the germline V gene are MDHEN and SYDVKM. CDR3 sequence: CASSFPAGEGDYEQYF. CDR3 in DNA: TGTGCCAGCAGTTTTCCCGCAGGGGAAGGGGATTACGAGCAGTACTTC. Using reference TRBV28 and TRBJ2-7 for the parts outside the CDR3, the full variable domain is DVKVTQSSRYLVKRTGEKVFLECVQDMDHENMFWYRQDPGLGLRLIYFSYDVKMKEKGDIPEGYSVSREKKERFSLILESASTNQTSMYLCASSFPAGEGDYEQYFGPGTRLTVT.

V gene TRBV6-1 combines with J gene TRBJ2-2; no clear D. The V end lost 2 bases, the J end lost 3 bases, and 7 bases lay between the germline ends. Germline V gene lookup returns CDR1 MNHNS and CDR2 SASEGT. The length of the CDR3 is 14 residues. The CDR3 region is CASSESPDTGELFF. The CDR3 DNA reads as TGTGCCAGCAGTGAAAGCCCGGACACCGGGGAGCTGTTTTTT.

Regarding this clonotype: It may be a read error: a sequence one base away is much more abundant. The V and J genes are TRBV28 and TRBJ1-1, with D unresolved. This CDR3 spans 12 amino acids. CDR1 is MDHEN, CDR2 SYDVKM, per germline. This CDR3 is CARSFWQREAFF. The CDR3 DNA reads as TGTGCCCGCAGTTTTTGGCAGCGCGAAGCTTTCTTT.

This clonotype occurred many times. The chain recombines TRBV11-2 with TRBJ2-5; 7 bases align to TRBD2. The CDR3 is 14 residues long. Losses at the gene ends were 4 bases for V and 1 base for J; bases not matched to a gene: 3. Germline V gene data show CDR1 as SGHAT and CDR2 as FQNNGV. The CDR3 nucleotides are TGTGCCAGCAGCTCGGGGGGACCCCAAGAGACCCAGTACTTC. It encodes CASSSGGPQETQYF.

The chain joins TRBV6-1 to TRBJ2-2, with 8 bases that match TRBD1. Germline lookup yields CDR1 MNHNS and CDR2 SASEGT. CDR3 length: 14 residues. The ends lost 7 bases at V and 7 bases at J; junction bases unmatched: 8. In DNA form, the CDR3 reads TGTGCCAGCAACGGCAGGGGGCAGGTCGGGGAGCTGTTTTTT. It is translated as CASNGRGQVGELFF.

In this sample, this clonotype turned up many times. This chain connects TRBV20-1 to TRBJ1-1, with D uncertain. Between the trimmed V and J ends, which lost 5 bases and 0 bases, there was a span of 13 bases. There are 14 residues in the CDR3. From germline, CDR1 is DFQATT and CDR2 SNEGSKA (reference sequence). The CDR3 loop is CSAQRRNLNTEAFF. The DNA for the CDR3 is TGCAGTGCTCAGAGGAGGAACTTGAACACTGAAGCTTTCTTT.

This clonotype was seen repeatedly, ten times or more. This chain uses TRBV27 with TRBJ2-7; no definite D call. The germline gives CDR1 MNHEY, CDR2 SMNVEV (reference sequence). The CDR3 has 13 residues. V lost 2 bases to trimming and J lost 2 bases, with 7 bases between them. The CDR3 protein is CASSLGIAYEQYF. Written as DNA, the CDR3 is TGTGCCAGCAGTTTAGGGATTGCCTACGAGCAGTACTTC.

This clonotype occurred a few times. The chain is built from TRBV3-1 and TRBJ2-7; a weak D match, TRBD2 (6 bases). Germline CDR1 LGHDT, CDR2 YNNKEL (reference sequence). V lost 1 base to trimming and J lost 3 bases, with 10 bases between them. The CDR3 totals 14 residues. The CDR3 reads CASSQAAGHYEQYF. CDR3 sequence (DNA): TGTGCCAGCAGCCAAGCGGCGGGGCACTACGAGCAGTACTTC.

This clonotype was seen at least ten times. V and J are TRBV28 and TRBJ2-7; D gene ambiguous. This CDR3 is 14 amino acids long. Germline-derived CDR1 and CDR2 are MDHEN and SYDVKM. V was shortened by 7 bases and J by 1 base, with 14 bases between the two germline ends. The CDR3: CASTLTTDSYEQYF. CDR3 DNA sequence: TGTGCCAGCACCTTGACGACGGATTCCTACGAGCAGTACTTC.

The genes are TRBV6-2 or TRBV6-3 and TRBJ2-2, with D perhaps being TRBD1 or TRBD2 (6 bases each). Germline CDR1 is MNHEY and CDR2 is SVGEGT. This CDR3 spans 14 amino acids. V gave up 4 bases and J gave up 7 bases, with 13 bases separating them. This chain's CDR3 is CASSSVGGGGELFF. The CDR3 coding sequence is TGTGCCAGCAGTTCCGTCGGGGGCGGCGGGGAGCTGTTTTTT.

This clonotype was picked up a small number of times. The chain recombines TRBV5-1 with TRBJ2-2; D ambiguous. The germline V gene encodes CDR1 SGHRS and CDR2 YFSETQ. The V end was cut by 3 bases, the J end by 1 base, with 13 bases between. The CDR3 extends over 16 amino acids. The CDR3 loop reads CASSSLGRKNTGELFF. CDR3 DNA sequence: TGCGCCAGCAGCTCCCTCGGACGGAAGAACACCGGGGAGCTGTTTTTT.

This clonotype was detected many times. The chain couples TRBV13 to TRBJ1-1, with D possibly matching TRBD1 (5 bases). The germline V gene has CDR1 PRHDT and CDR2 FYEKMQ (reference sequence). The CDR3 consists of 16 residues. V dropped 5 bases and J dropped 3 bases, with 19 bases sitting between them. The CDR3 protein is CASSASSGEADTEAFF. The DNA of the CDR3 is TGTGCCAGCAGCGCCTCGTCGGGGGAGGCCGACACTGAAGCTTTCTTT. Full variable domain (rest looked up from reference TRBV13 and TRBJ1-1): AAGVIQSPRHLIKEKRETATLKCYPIPRHDTVYWYQQGPGQDPQFLISFYEKMQSDKGSIPDRFSAQQFSDYHSELNMSSLELGDSALYFCASSASSGEADTEAFFGQGTRLTVV.

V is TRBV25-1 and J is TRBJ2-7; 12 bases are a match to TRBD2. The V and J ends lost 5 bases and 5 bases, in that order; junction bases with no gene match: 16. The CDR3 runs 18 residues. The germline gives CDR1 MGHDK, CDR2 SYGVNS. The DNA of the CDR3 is TGTGCCAGCAGTAAGAACCCCCTAGCGGGAGGGCCAAAGAACGAGCAGTACTTC. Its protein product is CASSKNPLAGGPKNEQYF.

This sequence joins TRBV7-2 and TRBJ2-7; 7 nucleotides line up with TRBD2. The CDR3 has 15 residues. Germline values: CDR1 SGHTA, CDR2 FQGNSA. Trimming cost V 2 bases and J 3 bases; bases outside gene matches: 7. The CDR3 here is CASSLQAGNNYEQYF. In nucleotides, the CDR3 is TGTGCCAGCAGCTTACAAGCGGGAAACAACTACGAGCAGTACTTC.

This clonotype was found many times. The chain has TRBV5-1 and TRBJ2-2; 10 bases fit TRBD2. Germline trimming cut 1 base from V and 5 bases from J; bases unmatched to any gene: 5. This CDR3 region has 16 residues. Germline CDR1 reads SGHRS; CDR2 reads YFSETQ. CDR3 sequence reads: CASSLTSGDPTGELFF. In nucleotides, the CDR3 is TGCGCCAGCAGCTTGACTAGCGGGGACCCAACCGGGGAGCTGTTTTTT. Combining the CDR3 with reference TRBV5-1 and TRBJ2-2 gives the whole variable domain KAGVTQTPRYLIKTRGQQVTLSCSPISGHRSVSWYQQTPGQGLQFLFEYFSETQRNKGNFPGRFSGRQFSNSRSEMNVSTLELGDSALYLCASSLTSGDPTGELFFGEGSRLTVL.

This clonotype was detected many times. The CDR3 sequence is CATARPLRDTEAFF. The CDR3 coding sequence is TGTGCCACCGCCCGACCCCTGCGGGACACTGAAGCTTTCTTT. The chain has TRBV15 and TRBJ1-1; unclear D gene. This CDR3 region has 14 residues. The V end lost 8 bases, the J end lost 3 bases, and 16 bases lay between the germline ends. CDR1 is LNHNV and CDR2 is YYDKDF in the germline V gene (reference sequence).

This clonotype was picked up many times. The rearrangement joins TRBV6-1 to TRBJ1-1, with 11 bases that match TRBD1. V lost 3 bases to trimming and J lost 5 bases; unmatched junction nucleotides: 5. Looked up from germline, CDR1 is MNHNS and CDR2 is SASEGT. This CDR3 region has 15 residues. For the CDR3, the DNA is TGTGCCAGCAGTGATCGGACAGGGGGCTGGACTGAAGCTTTCTTT. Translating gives CASSDRTGGWTEAFF.

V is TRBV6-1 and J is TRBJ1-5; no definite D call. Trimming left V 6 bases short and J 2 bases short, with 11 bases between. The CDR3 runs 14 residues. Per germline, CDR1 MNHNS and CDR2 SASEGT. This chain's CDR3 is CASRREGGNQPQHF. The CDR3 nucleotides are TGTGCCAGCAGAAGGGAGGGTGGCAATCAGCCCCAGCATTTT.

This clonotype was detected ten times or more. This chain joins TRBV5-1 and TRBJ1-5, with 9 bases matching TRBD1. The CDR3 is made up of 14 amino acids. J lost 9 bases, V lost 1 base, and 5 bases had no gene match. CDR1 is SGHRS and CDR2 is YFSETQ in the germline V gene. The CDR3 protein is CASSLTTGGAPQHF. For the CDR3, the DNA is TGCGCCAGCAGCTTGACCACAGGGGGCGCGCCCCAGCATTTT.

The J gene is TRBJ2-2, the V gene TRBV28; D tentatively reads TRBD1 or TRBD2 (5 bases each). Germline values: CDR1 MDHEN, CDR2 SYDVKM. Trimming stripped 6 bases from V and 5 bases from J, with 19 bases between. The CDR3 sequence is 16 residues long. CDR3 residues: CASSTLGAGWTGELFF. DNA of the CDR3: TGTGCCAGCAGCACACTCGGGGCAGGATGGACCGGGGAGCTGTTTTTT. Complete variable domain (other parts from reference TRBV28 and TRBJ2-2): DVKVTQSSRYLVKRTGEKVFLECVQDMDHENMFWYRQDPGLGLRLIYFSYDVKMKEKGDIPEGYSVSREKKERFSLILESASTNQTSMYLCASSTLGAGWTGELFFGEGSRLTVL.